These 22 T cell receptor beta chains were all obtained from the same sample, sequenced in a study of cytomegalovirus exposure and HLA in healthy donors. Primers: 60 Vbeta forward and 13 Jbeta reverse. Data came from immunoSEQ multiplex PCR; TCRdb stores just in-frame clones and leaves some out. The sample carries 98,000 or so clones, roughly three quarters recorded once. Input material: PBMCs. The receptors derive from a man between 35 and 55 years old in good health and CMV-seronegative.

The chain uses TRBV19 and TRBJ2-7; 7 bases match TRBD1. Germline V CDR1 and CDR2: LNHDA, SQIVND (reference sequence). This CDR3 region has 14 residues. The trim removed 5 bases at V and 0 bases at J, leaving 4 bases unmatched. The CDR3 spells CASSGTEFSYEQYF. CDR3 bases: TGTGCCAGTAGTGGGACAGAATTCTCCTACGAGCAGTACTTC.

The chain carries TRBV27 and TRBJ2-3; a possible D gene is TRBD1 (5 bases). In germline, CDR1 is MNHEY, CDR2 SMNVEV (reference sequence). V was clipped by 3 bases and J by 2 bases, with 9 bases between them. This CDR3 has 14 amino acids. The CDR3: CASSFNRYTDTQYF. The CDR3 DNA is TGTGCCAGCAGTTTTAACAGGTACACAGATACGCAGTATTTT.

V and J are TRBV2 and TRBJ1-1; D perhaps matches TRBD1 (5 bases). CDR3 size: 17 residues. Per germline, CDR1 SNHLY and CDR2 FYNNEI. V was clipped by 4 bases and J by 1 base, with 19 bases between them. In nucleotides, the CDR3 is TGTGCCAGCAGTGTGCAGGGCGGGGGGTGGCAGAACACTGAAGCTTTCTTT. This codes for CASSVQGGGWQNTEAFF.

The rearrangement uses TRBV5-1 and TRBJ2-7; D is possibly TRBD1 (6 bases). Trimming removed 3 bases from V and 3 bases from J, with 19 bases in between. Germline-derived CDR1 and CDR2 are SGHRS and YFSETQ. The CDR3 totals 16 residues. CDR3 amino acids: CASSSTGTKDIYEQYF. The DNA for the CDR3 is TGCGCCAGCAGCTCAACCGGGACAAAGGATATCTACGAGCAGTACTTC. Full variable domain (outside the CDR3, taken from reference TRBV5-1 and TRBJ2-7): KAGVTQTPRYLIKTRGQQVTLSCSPISGHRSVSWYQQTPGQGLQFLFEYFSETQRNKGNFPGRFSGRQFSNSRSEMNVSTLELGDSALYLCASSSTGTKDIYEQYFGPGTRLTVT.

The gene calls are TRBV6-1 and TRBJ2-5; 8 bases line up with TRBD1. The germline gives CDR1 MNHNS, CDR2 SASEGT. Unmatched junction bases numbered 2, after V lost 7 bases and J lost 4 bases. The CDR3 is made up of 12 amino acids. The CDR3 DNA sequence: TGTGCCAGCAATGACAGGGGAGAGACCCAGTACTTC. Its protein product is CASNDRGETQYF.

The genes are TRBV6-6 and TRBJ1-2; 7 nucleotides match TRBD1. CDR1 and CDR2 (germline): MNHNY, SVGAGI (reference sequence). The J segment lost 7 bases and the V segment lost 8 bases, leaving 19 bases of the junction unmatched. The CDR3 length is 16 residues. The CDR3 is CASERDRRRAYSGYTF. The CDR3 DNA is TGTGCCAGCGAACGGGACAGAAGAAGGGCCTATAGTGGCTACACCTTC.

In DNA, the CDR3 is TGTGCCAGCTCACCAGGACAGGGGGCGTCGGTAAGAAACACTGAAGCTTTCTTT. Translating it yields CASSPGQGASVRNTEAFF. The chain has TRBV18 and TRBJ1-1; 11 bases agree with TRBD1. With 2 bases clipped from V and 2 bases from J, the junction kept 10 bases outside the gene matches. The germline gives CDR1 KGHSH, CDR2 LQKENI. CDR3 length: 18 amino acids.

In DNA form, the CDR3 reads TGTGCCAGCTCTAAGGGAGCGATTCAAGAGACCCAGTACTTC. Its protein is CASSKGAIQETQYF. The chain couples TRBV6-1 to TRBJ2-5, with D tentatively TRBD2 (5 bases). This CDR3 contains 14 residues. In germline, CDR1 is MNHNS, CDR2 SASEGT. V lost 8 bases and J 2 bases, leaving 15 bases between the germline ends.

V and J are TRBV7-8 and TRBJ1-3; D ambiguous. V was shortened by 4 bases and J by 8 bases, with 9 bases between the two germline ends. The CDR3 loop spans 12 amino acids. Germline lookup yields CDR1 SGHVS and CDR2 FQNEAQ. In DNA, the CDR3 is TGTGCCAGCAGCTCCCCCGGTGACACCATATATTTT. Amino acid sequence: CASSSPGDTIYF.

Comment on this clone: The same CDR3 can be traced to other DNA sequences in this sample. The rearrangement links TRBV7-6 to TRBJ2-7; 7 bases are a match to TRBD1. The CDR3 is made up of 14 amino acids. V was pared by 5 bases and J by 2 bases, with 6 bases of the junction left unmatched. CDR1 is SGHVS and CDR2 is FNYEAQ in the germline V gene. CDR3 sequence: CASSLRQGAYEQYF. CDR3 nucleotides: TGTGCCAGCAGCCTTAGACAGGGCGCCTACGAGCAGTACTTC.

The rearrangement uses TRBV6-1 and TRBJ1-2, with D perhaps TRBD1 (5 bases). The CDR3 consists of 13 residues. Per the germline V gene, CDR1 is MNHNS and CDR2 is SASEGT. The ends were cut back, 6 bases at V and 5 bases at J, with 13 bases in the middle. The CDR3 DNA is TGTGCCAGCAGAGGAGACAGTCATTATGGCTACACCTTC. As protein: CASRGDSHYGYTF.

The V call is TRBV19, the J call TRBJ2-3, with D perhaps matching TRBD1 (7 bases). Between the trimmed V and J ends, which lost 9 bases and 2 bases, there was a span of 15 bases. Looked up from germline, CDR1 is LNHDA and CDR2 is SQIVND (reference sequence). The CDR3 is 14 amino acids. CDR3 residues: CASGPGGTTDTQYF. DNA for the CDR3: TGTGCCAGCGGTCCAGGGGGGACCACAGATACGCAGTATTTT.

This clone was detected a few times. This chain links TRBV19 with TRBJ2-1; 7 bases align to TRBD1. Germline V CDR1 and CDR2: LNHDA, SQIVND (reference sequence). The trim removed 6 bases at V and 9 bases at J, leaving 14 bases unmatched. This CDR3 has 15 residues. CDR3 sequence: CASSRDSGSPVEQFF. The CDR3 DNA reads TGTGCCAGTAGCCGGGACAGCGGATCCCCAGTTGAGCAGTTCTTC.

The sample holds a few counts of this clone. CDR3 protein: CASSSTTTGPRQPQHF. The CDR3 DNA reads TGTGCCAGCAGTTCGACAACGACAGGGCCCAGGCAGCCCCAGCATTTT. This sequence joins TRBV27 and TRBJ1-5, with 7 bases fitting TRBD1. V shed 4 bases and J 7 bases; nucleotides not matched to a gene: 13. The germline V gene encodes CDR1 MNHEY and CDR2 SMNVEV (reference sequence). This CDR3 comprises 16 residues.

The CDR3: CAISDFSPSRTGGIRGYTF. The DNA of the CDR3 is TGTGCCATCAGTGACTTTTCCCCCTCTCGGACAGGGGGAATTAGAGGCTACACCTTC. The V gene is TRBV10-3, the J gene TRBJ1-2, with 10 bases that match TRBD1. V dropped 3 bases and J dropped 8; count of bases not matched to a gene: 21. Germline-derived CDR1 and CDR2 are ENHRY and SYGVKD. CDR3 length equals 19 residues.

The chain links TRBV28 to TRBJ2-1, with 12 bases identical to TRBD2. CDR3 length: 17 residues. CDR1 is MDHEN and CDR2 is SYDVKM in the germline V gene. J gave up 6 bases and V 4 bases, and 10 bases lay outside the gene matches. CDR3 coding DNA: TGTGCCAGCAGTTCCCAGGGGGGACTAGCGGGTTTCAATGAGCAGTTCTTC. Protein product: CASSSQGGLAGFNEQFF.

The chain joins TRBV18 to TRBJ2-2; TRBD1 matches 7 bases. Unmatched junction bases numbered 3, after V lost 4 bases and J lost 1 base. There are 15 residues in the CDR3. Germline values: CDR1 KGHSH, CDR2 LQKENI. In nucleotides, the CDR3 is TGTGCCAGCTCACAACGGACAGGGAACACCGGGGAGCTGTTTTTT. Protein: CASSQRTGNTGELFF.

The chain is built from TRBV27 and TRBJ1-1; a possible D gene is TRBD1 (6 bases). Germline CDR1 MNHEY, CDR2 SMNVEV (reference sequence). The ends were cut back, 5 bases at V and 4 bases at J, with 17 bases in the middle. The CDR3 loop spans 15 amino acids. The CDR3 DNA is TGTGCCAGCAGTCAAACCTACAGGGAATTCACTGAAGCTTTCTTT. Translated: CASSQTYREFTEAFF.

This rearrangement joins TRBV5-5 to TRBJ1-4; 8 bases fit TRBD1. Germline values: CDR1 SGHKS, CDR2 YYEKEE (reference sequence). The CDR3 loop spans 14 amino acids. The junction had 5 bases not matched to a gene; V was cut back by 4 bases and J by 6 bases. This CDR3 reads CASSRTGNDEKLFF. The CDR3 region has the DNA TGTGCCAGCAGCCGGACAGGGAATGATGAAAAACTGTTTTTT.

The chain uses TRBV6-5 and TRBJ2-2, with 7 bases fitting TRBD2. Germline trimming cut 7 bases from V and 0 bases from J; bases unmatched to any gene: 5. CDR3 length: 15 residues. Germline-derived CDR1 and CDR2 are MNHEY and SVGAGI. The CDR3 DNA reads TGTGCCAGCAATCGTGGGGGGGCGAACACCGGGGAGCTGTTTTTT. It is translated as CASNRGGANTGELFF.

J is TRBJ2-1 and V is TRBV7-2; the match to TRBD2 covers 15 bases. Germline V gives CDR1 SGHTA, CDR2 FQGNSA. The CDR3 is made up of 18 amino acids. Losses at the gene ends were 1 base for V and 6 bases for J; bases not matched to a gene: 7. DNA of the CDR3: TGTGCCAGCAGCTTAGAGGGGACTAGCGGGAGGTTTTTCAATGAGCAGTTCTTC. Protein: CASSLEGTSGRFFNEQFF.

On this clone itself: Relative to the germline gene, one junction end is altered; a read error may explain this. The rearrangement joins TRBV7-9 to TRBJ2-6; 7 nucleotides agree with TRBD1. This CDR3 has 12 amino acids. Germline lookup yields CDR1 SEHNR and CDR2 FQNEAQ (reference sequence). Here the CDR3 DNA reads TGTTCCAGCAGCTTAGAGGGGGCCGTCCTGACTTTC. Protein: CSSSLEGAVLTF.